The rows below give T cell receptor beta chains drawn from one sample of a study of control samples from healthy donors and cancer patients. Measured with immunoSEQ multiplex PCR; TCRdb has only the in-frame clones, and not every one. The data contain roughly 120,000 clones, approximately 90% of them singletons. Sequenced: blood. Receptors were obtained from a woman in her seventies in good health. CDR3s include the opening cysteine and the closing phenylalanine or tryptophan. Fields, in order: D gene, J gene, V gene, clone size, CDR3 DNA, CDR3 protein. D genes are given only for firm matches. Size values are once, few and many counts, or a class for expanded clones, and some rows have none.

TRBD2 | TRBJ2-7 | TRBV9 | once | TGTGCCAGCAGCGTTGGGGCTAGCGGCTTCTACGAGCAGTACTTC | CASSVGASGFYEQYF
TRBD1 | TRBJ1-2 | TRBV6-5 | - | TGTGCCAGCAGACCAAACAGGGGCTATGGCTACACCTTC | CASRPNRGYGYTF
- | TRBJ1-3 | TRBV6-5 | - | TGTGCCAGCAGGGCTGGGGACATTGGAAACACCATATATTTT | CASRAGDIGNTIYF
TRBD2 | TRBJ2-2 | TRBV7-2 | - | TGTGCCAGCAGCCTCGGGGGCGGCGGGGGGCCCACCGGGGAGCTGTTTTTT | CASSLGGGGGPTGELFF
- | TRBJ1-5 | TRBV6-5 | - | TGTGCCAGCAACCGTCAGCCCCAGCATTTT | CASNRQPQHF
TRBD1 | TRBJ2-7 | TRBV7-2 | - | TGTGCCAGCAGCTTAGAGGTGGGACAGGTCTACTTC | CASSLEVGQVYF
- | TRBJ2-2 | TRBV6-1 | - | TGTGCCAGCAGTGAAGGGGGGGGCAGTCACACCGGGGAGCTGTTTTTT | CASSEGGGSHTGELFF
- | TRBJ2-1 | TRBV9 | - | TGTGCCAGCAGCCCCAGAGGGGGGAGCTCCTACAATGAGCAGTTCTTC | CASSPRGGSSYNEQFF
- | TRBJ1-1 | TRBV3-1/TRBV3-2 | - | TGTGCCAGTAGCCCTCAGCAGGGTGCCACTGAAGCTTTCTTT | CASSPQQGATEAFF
TRBD2 | TRBJ2-2 | TRBV19 | - | TGTGCCAGTAGGGTTCTAGCGGGGGGGAACGCGAACACCGGGGAGCTGTTTTTT | CASRVLAGGNANTGELFF
TRBD1 | TRBJ1-1 | TRBV5-6 | - | TGTGCCAGCAGCTTGGGACAGGGGGATTTATCGGGTTATGAAGCTTTCTTT | CASSLGQGDLSGYEAFF
- | TRBJ1-5 | TRBV6-7 | - | TGTGCCAGCAGCTCTCTAGGGTTCAGGGGCAATCAGCCCCAGCATTTT | CASSSLGFRGNQPQHF
- | TRBJ2-7 | TRBV20-1 | - | TGCAGTGCTAGTTCCGGAATTTACGAGCAGTACTTC | CSASSGIYEQYF
- | TRBJ1-2 | TRBV19 | - | TGTGCCAGTAGTCCCGGACCGAAGAACTATGGCTACACCTTC | CASSPGPKNYGYTF
TRBD1 | TRBJ1-2 | TRBV5-1 | - | TGCGCCAGCAGCGAGACGGGACAGGGCTCCTATGGCTACACCTTC | CASSETGQGSYGYTF
- | TRBJ1-2 | TRBV6-5 | - | TGTGCCAGCAAGAGGGGGACGTTGGATGGCTACACCTTC | CASKRGTLDGYTF
- | TRBJ1-5 | TRBV4-2 | - | TGTGCCAGCAGCCAAGGGATCCGCAATCAGCCCCAGCATTTT | CASSQGIRNQPQHF
- | TRBJ1-5 | TRBV9 | - | TGTGCCAGCAGCGGGGGGGCAGATAGCAATCAGCCCCAGCATTTT | CASSGGADSNQPQHF
- | TRBJ2-1 | TRBV7-3 | - | TGTGCCAGCAGCTTAATGTTGAGCTCCTACAATGAGCAGTTCTTC | CASSLMLSSYNEQFF
- | TRBJ2-5 | TRBV9 | - | TGTGCCAGCAGCGCTGAAACCGGGACCCAAGAGACCCAGTACTTC | CASSAETGTQETQYF
- | TRBJ1-2 | TRBV12-3/TRBV12-4 | - | TGTGCCAGCAGCTCGACAACTTCCTCGGGCTACACCTTC | CASSSTTSSGYTF
- | TRBJ1-5 | TRBV18 | once | TGTGCCAGCTCACCGGGCGGGGGGGGACAGCCCCAGCATTTT | CASSPGGGGQPQHF
- | TRBJ1-6 | TRBV5-6 | once | TGTGCCAGCAGCGGAACTACGACAGACTCCTATAATTCACCCCTCCACTTT | CASSGTTTDSYNSPLHF
- | TRBJ2-5 | TRBV10-3 | once | TGTGCCAGCTCCCCATACGATCAAGAGACCCAGTACTTC | CASSPYDQETQYF
TRBD2 | TRBJ2-1 | TRBV3-1/TRBV3-2 | - | TGTGCCAGCAGCGCGACACCGGGACTAGCGGGGGCGAGCTCCTACAATGAGCAGTTCTTC | CASSATPGLAGASSYNEQFF
TRBD1 | TRBJ1-5 | TRBV2 | - | TGTGCCAGCAGACTGGACAGGGGCGGCAATCAGCCCCAGCATTTT | CASRLDRGGNQPQHF
- | TRBJ1-2 | TRBV11-2 | - | TGTGCCAGCAGCTTAGACCGGGGTAGTTTTGATGGCTACACCTTC | CASSLDRGSFDGYTF
TRBD1 | TRBJ1-1 | TRBV13 | - | TGTGCCAGCAGCTTAGCAGGGGGCATGAACACTGAAGCTTTCTTT | CASSLAGGMNTEAFF
TRBD1 | TRBJ2-7 | TRBV9 | - | TGTGCCAGCAGCTTAGCCGGGACAGGGTTCGAGTACTTC | CASSLAGTGFEYF
- | TRBJ1-1 | TRBV4-1 | - | TGCGCCAGCAGCCAAGATCGGGGGACTGAAGCTTTCTTT | CASSQDRGTEAFF
- | TRBJ2-2 | TRBV24-1 | once | TGTGCCACCAGTGATTTCGCATTTTACGCCGGGGAGCTGTTTTTT | CATSDFAFYAGELFF
- | TRBJ2-1 | TRBV19 | - | TGTGCCAGTAGTGCAACGCGGCGCTCCTACAATGAGCAGTTCTTC | CASSATRRSYNEQFF
- | TRBJ2-2 | TRBV9 | - | TGTGCCAGCAGCGTAGGCCCCACGATCAACACCGGGGAGCTGTTTTTT | CASSVGPTINTGELFF